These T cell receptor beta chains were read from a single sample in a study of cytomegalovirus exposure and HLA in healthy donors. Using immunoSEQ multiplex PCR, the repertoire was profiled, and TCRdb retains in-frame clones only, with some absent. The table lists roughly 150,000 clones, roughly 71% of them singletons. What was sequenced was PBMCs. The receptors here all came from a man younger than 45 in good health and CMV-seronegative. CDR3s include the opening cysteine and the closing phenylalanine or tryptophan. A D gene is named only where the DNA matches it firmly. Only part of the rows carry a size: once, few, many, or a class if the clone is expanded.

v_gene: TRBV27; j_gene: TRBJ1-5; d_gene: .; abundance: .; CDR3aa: CASSTGGRQPQHF; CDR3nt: TGTGCCAGCAGTACAGGCGGACGTCAGCCCCAGCATTTT
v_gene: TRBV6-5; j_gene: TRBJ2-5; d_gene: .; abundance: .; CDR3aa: CASRAAGEETQYF; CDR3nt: TGTGCCAGCAGAGCAGCGGGCGAGGAGACCCAGTACTTC
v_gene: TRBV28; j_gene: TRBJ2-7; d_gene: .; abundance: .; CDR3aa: CASSVREVGSYEQYF; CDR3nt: TGTGCCAGCAGCGTGAGGGAGGTGGGGTCCTACGAGCAGTACTTC
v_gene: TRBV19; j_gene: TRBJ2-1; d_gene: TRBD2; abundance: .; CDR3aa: CATYSSGRSNEQFF; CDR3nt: TGTGCCACCTATTCTAGCGGGAGGAGCAATGAGCAGTTCTTC
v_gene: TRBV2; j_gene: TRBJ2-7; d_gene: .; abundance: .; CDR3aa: CASSEEHLSYEQYF; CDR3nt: TGTGCCAGCAGTGAGGAGCACCTCTCCTACGAGCAGTACTTC
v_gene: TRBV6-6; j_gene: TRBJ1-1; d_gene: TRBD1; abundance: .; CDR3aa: CASSYPATGGAFF; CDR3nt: TGTGCCAGCAGTTACCCCGCGACAGGGGGAGCTTTCTTT
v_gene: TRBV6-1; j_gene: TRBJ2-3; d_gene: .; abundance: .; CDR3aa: CASSENGQITDTQYF; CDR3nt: TGTGCCAGCAGTGAAAATGGACAGATAACAGATACGCAGTATTTT
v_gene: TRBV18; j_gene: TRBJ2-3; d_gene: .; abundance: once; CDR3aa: CASSPPSTSTDTQYF; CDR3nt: TGTGCCAGCTCACCACCTTCCACTAGCACAGATACGCAGTATTTT
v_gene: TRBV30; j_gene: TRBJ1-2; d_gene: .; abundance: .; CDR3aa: CAWSDEGGPNYGYTF; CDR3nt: TGTGCCTGGAGCGATGAGGGCGGACCCAACTATGGCTACACCTTC
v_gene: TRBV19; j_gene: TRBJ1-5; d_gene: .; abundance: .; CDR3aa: CASSLLDSLWQPQHF; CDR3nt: TGTGCCAGTAGTCTATTGGACAGCCTTTGGCAGCCCCAGCATTTT
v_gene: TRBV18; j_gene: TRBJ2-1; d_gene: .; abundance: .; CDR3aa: CASSLRRDGPKRAGHEQFF; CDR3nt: TGTGCCAGCTCATTACGCCGGGACGGACCCAAAAGAGCGGGCCATGAGCAGTTCTTC
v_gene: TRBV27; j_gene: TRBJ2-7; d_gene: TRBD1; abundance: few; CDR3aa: CASSPELDRVGEQYF; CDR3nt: TGTGCCAGCAGTCCAGAACTGGACAGGGTAGGCGAGCAGTACTTC
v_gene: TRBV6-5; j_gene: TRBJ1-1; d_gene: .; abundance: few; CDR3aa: CASSGSYEGVTEAFF; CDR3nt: TGTGCCAGCAGTGGGTCTTATGAGGGGGTGACTGAAGCTTTCTTT
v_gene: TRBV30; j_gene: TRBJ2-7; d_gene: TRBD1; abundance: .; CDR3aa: CACRMRDRAYYEQYF; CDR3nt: TGTGCCTGCAGGATGCGGGACAGGGCGTACTACGAGCAGTACTTC
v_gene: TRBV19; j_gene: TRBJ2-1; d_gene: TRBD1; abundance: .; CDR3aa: CASSTRQGGNEQFF; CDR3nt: TGTGCCAGTAGTACCCGACAGGGGGGTAATGAGCAGTTCTTC
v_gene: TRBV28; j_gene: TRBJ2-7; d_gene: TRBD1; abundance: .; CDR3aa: CASSTGIRYEQYF; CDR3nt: TGTGCCAGTTCGACAGGGATAAGGTACGAGCAGTACTTC
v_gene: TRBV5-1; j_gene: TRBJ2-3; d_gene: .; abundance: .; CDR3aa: CASSLVGLNTDTQYF; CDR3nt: TGCGCCAGCAGCTTGGTCGGACTAAACACAGATACGCAGTATTTT
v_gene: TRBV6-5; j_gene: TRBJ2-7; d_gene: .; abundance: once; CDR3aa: CASSYSWQVSSYEQYF; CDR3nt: TGTGCCAGCAGTTACTCGTGGCAGGTGTCCTCCTACGAGCAGTACTTC
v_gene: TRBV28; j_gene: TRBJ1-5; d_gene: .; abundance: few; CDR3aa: CASSPGGEGSNQPQHF; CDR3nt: TGTGCCAGCAGTCCGGGGGGGGAAGGCTCTAATCAGCCCCAGCATTTT
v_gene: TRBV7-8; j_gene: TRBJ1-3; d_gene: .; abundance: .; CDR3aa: CASSLRPGSGNTIYF; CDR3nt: TGTGCCAGCAGCTTGCGGCCGGGCTCTGGAAACACCATATATTTT
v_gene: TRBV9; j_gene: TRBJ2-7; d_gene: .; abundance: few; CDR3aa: CASSAWGEYSYEQYF; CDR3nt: TGTGCCAGCAGCGCATGGGGGGAGTACTCCTACGAGCAGTACTTC
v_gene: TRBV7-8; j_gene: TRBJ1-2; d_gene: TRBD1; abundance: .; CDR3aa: CASSLDRTGLNYGYTF; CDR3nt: TGTGCCAGCAGCTTAGATAGGACAGGGCTGAACTATGGCTACACCTTC
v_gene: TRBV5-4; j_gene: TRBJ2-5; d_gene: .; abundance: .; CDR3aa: CASSLVKETQYF; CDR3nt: TGTGCCAGCAGCTTGGTTAAAGAGACCCAGTACTTC
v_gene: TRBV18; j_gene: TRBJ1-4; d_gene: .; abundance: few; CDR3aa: CASSSSGVGKLFF; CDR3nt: TGTGCCAGCTCATCCTCGGGTGTTGGAAAACTGTTTTTT
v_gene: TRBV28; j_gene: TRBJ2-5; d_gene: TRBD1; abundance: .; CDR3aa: CASYTSGGQETQYF; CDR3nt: TGTGCCAGCTATACTTCAGGGGGCCAAGAGACCCAGTACTTC
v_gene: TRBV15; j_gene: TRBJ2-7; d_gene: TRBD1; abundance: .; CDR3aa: CATSKEVGQGYEQYF; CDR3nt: TGTGCCACCAGCAAGGAAGTGGGACAGGGCTACGAGCAGTACTTC
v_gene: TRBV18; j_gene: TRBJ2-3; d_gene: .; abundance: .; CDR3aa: CASSRALQVDTQYF; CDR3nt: TGTGCCAGCTCACGGGCTTTGCAGGTAGATACGCAGTATTTT
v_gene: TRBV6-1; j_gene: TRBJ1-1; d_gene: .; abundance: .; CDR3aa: CASSDWNTEAFF; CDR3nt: TGTGCCAGCAGTGACTGGAACACTGAAGCTTTCTTT
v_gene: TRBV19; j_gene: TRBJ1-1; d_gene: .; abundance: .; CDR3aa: CASSIDIGAEAFF; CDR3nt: TGTGCCAGTAGTATAGATATCGGGGCTGAAGCTTTCTTT
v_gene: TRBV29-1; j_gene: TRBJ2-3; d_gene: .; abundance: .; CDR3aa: CSVALSGTADTQYF; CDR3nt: TGCAGCGTTGCTCTTAGCGGGACAGCAGATACGCAGTATTTT
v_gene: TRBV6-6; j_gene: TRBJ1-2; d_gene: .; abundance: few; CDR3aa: CASSYSIGGGHGYTF; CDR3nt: TGTGCCAGCAGTTACTCGATCGGGGGGGGGCATGGCTACACCTTC
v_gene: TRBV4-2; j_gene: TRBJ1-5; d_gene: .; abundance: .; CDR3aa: CASSQDSGSNQPQHF; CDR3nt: TGTGCCAGCAGCCAAGATTCAGGGAGCAATCAGCCCCAGCATTTT
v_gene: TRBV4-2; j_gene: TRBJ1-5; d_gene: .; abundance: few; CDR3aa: CASSAGFNQPQHF; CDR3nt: TGTGCCAGCAGCGCGGGCTTCAATCAGCCCCAGCATTTT
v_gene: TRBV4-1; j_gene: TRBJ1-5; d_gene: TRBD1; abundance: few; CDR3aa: CASSYRGDIGNQPQHF; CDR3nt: TGCGCCAGCAGCTACAGGGGGGATATCGGCAATCAGCCCCAGCATTTT
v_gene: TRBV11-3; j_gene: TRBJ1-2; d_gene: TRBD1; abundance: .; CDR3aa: CASSLVAGGNYGYTF; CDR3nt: TGTGCCAGCAGCTTAGTCGCAGGGGGTAACTATGGCTACACCTTC
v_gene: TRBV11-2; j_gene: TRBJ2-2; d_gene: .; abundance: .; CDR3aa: CASSSPWVGGNTGELFF; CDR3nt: TGTGCCAGCAGCTCCCCCTGGGTGGGAGGGAACACCGGGGAGCTGTTTTTT
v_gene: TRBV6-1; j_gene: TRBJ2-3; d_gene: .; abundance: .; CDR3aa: CASSRGASTDTQYF; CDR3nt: TGTGCCAGCAGTCGGGGAGCGAGCACAGATACGCAGTATTTT
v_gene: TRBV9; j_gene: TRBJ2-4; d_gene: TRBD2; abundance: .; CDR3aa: CASSPGTSSNQYF; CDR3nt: TGTGCCAGCAGCCCCGGGACTAGCAGCAATCAGTACTTC
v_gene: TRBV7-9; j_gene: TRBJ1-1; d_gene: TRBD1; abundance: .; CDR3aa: CASSRTGDEMNTEAFF; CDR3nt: TGTGCCAGCAGTCGGACAGGCGATGAGATGAACACTGAAGCTTTCTTT
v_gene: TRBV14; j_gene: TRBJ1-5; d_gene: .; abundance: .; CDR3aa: CASSSTGRSSQHF; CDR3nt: TGTGCCAGCAGCTCGACAGGTAGGAGTTCCCAGCATTTT
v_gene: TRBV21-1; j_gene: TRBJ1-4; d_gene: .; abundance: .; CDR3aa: CASSKEGAGRATNEKLFF; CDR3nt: TGTGCCAGCAGCAAAGAGGGAGCAGGAAGAGCAACTAATGAAAAACTGTTTTTT
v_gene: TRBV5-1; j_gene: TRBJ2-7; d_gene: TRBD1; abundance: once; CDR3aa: CASSGQGRSYEQYF; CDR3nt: TGCGCCAGCAGCGGACAGGGCCGTTCCTACGAGCAGTACTTC
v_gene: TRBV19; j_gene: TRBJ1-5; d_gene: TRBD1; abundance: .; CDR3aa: CASSIVGGTGVNQPQHF; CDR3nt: TGTGCCAGTAGTATTGTTGGGGGGACAGGGGTCAATCAGCCCCAGCATTTT
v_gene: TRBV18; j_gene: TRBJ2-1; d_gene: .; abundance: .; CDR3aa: CASSPTRSYNEQFF; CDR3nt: TGTGCCAGCTCACCAACGCGTAGCTACAATGAGCAGTTCTTC
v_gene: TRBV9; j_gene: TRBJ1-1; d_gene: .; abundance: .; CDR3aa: CASSAYQGAGSEAFF; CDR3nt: TGTGCCAGCAGCGCGTACCAGGGCGCCGGCTCTGAAGCTTTCTTT
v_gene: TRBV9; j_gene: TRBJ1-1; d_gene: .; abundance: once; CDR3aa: CASSVDRGLNEAFF; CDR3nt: TGTGCCAGCAGCGTAGATAGGGGTCTGAATGAAGCTTTCTTT
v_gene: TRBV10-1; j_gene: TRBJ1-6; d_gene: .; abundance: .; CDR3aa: CASSDPGTPLHF; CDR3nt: TGCGCCAGCAGTGATCCCGGGACACCCCTCCACTTT
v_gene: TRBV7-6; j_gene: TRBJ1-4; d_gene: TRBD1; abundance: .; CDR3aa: CASSLWLGTVEEKLFF; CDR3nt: TGTGCCAGCAGCTTATGGTTAGGGACAGTTGAGGAAAAACTGTTTTTT
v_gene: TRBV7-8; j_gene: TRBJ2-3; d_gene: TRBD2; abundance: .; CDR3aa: CASSISGPASTDTQYF; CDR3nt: TGTGCCAGCAGCATTAGCGGGCCCGCTAGCACAGATACGCAGTATTTT
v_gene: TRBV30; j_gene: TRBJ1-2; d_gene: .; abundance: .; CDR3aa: CAWSAVPASAARGYTF; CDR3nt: TGTGCCTGGAGCGCTGTCCCTGCCAGCGCAGCAAGAGGCTACACCTTC
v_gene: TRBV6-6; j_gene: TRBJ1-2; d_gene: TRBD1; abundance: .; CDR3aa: CATAYFVGQGTYGYTF; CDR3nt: TGTGCCACCGCCTATTTCGTCGGACAGGGTACTTATGGCTACACCTTC
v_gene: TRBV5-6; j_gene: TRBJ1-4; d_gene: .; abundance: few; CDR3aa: CASSLGVQANEKLFF; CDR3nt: TGTGCCAGCAGCTTAGGGGTACAGGCTAATGAAAAACTGTTTTTT
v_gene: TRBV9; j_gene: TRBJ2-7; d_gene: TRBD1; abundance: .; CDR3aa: CASHPPDRGYDYEQYF; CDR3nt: TGTGCCAGCCATCCCCCCGACAGGGGGTACGACTACGAGCAGTACTTC
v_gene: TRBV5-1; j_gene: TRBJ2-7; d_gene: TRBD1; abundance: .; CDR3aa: CASSSVGAPQGVNGEQYF; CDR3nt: TGCGCCAGCAGCTCCGTAGGGGCCCCACAGGGGGTGAATGGCGAGCAGTACTTC
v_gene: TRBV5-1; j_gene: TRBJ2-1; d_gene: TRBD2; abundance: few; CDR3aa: CASSRSLAGVYEQFF; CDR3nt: TGTGCCAGCAGCAGGTCACTAGCGGGGGTTTATGAGCAGTTCTTC
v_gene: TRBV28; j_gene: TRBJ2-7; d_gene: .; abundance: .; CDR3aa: CASSFSGFPTLGGEQYF; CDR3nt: TGTGCCAGCAGTTTCTCCGGCTTCCCAACCCTGGGGGGCGAGCAGTACTTC
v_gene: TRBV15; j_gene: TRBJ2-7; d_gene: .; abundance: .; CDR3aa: CATSRTRQADYEQYF; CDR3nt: TGTGCCACCAGCAGAACACGACAGGCCGACTACGAGCAGTACTTC
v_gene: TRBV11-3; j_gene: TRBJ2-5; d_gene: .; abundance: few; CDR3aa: CASSLGGEETQYF; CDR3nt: TGTGCCAGCAGCTTAGGAGGCGAAGAGACCCAGTACTTC
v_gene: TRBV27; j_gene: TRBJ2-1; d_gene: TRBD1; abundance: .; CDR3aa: CASSPWTGVWNEQFF; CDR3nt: TGTGCCAGCAGCCCCTGGACAGGGGTTTGGAATGAGCAGTTCTTC